A single sample gave rise to the 28 T cell receptor beta chains below, sequenced in a study of Ad26.COV2.S vaccination and SARS-CoV-2 variants. Described treatment: 19 received Ad26.COV2.S at low or high dose, single or two shots; about five received placebo; per-sample allocation not given. Day 63 after the first injection of vaccine or placebo was the sampling time. The method was immunoSEQ multiplex PCR; TCRdb's version includes in-frame clones alone and lacks a portion of them. Among about 320,000 clones listed, 86% were seen once. Sequenced material: peripheral blood, taken in a trial of Ad26.COV2.S vaccine versus placebo. The source of these receptors is a person between 18 and 65 years old who received the Ad26.COV2.S COVID-19 vaccine or a placebo.

V is TRBV7-2 and J is TRBJ1-2; no reliable D call. Germline V gene sequence: CDR1 SGHTA, CDR2 FQGNSA. This CDR3 is 13 amino acids long. Trimming took off 1 base at V and 7 bases at J, with 10 bases between the two ends. The DNA for the CDR3 is TGTGCCAGCAGCTTAGGGCAAAAGCTTGGCTACACCTTC. It encodes CASSLGQKLGYTF.

This clone was observed a single time. V and J are TRBV10-3 and TRBJ2-5; 11 positions agree with TRBD2. V gave up 4 bases and J gave up 2 bases; unmatched junction bases: 9. Germline V gene lookup returns CDR1 ENHRY and CDR2 SYGVKD. The CDR3 length is 17 residues. This CDR3 reads CAISGLSGTSGQETQYF. The CDR3 region has the DNA TGTGCCATCAGTGGGCTGTCCGGGACTAGCGGTCAAGAGACCCAGTACTTC.

This clone was observed once. This chain uses TRBV4-1 with TRBJ2-6; D assignment may be TRBD1 or TRBD2 (6 bases each). With 2 bases removed from V and 0 bases from J, the gap between germline ends came to 23 bases. Germline CDR1 and CDR2: MGHRA and YSYEKL. CDR3 length equals 21 residues. CDR3 DNA: TGCGCCAGCAGCCAACCGGGGGACGGGACACAATCCTACTCTGGGGCCAACGTCCTGACTTTC. Translation gives CASSQPGDGTQSYSGANVLTF.

V gene TRBV9 combines with J gene TRBJ2-3, with TRBD2 matching 9 bases. The CDR3 totals 17 residues. The germline V gene encodes CDR1 SGDLS and CDR2 YYNGEE. V dropped 0 bases and J dropped 4; count of bases not matched to a gene: 9. Here the CDR3 DNA reads TGTGCCAGCAGCGTAGCGGGTAGCGGGGGATTGGCAGATACGCAGTATTTT. This translates into CASSVAGSGGLADTQYF.

The rearrangement joins TRBV11-2 to TRBJ2-1; 10 positions match TRBD1. The CDR3 is made up of 16 amino acids. The germline CDR1 and CDR2 sequences are SGHAT and FQNNGV. V lost 4 bases to trimming and J lost 1 base; unmatched junction nucleotides: 4. Here the CDR3 DNA reads TGTGCCAGCAGCTCACGGACAGGGGGGTCCTACAATGAGCAGTTCTTC. It translates to CASSSRTGGSYNEQFF.

A few counts support this clone. This chain uses TRBV21-1 with TRBJ1-5. TRBV21-1 is described as a pseudogene. The CDR3 loop spans 14 amino acids. The CDR3 sequence is CASSNLTEDQPQHF. CDR3 coding DNA: TGTGCCAGCAGCAATCTCACGGAGGATCAGCCCCAGCATTTT.

This chain links TRBV4-3 with TRBJ1-2; tentative D call: TRBD1 (5 bases). The germline V and J ends were trimmed by 0 bases and 8 bases, with 16 bases remaining between them. The CDR3 has 15 residues. Germline CDR1 is LGHNA and CDR2 is YSLEER. Written as DNA, the CDR3 is TGCGCCAGCAGCCAAGATCATGGGGGACTATGGGGCTACACCTTC. Translation: CASSQDHGGLWGYTF.

Note on this clone: An end of the junction differs from the germline gene, which may be a read error. The CDR3 nucleotides read TGTGCTAGCAGCCCTTGGACTAGCGGGGTATCCTACAATGAGCAGTTCTTC. This codes for CASSPWTSGVSYNEQFF. The rearrangement links TRBV7-7 to TRBJ2-1, with 12 bases fitting TRBD2. The CDR3 is 17 amino acids. In germline, CDR1 is SSHAT, CDR2 FNYEAQ (reference sequence).

V gene TRBV7-8 combines with J gene TRBJ1-6; D gene unclear. The V end was cut by 5 bases, the J end by 0 bases, with 8 bases between. The V gene's germline CDR1 is SGHVS and CDR2 FQNEAQ. The CDR3 has 15 residues. This chain's CDR3 is CASSPASSYNSPLHF. CDR3 DNA: TGTGCCAGCAGCCCAGCCAGCTCCTATAATTCACCCCTCCACTTT.

The count of this clone is one. The J gene is TRBJ2-3, the V gene TRBV2; TRBD1 matches 9 bases. Germline CDR1 and CDR2: SNHLY and FYNNEI. The CDR3 length is 14 residues. The ends lost 1 base at V and 4 bases at J; junction bases unmatched: 0. Here the CDR3 reads CASSEDRGPDTQYF. The CDR3 DNA reads as TGTGCCAGCAGTGAAGACAGGGGGCCAGATACGCAGTATTTT.

The V call is TRBV2, the J call TRBJ2-3; TRBD2 matches 10 bases. Germline CDR1 SNHLY, CDR2 FYNNEI. The CDR3 is 15 amino acids. V dropped 6 bases and J dropped 1; count of bases not matched to a gene: 4. The CDR3 loop reads CASRAGTSGTDTQYF. CDR3 DNA: TGTGCCAGCAGGGCCGGGACTAGCGGCACAGATACGCAGTATTTT. Filled out from reference TRBV2 and TRBJ2-3, the complete variable domain reads EPEVTQTPSHQVTQMGQEVILRCVPISNHLYFYWYRQILGQKVEFLVSFYNNEISEKSEIFDDQFSVERPDGSNFTLKIRSTKLEDSAMYFCASRAGTSGTDTQYFGPGTRLTVL.

The chain has TRBV28 and TRBJ1-2; D is unclear. In germline, CDR1 is MDHEN, CDR2 SYDVKM. V lost 5 bases to trimming and J lost 8 bases, with 24 bases between them. CDR3 length equals 16 residues. For the CDR3, the DNA is TGTGCCAGCAGTACCCCCGGCAGGCACGAGCGGCGGGGCTACACCTTC. It is translated as CASSTPGRHERRGYTF.

The chain combines TRBV18 with TRBJ1-4; D possibly corresponds to TRBD1 (6 bases). Trimming stripped 3 bases from V and 4 bases from J, with 12 bases between. The length of the CDR3 is 15 residues. Germline V gene sequence: CDR1 KGHSH, CDR2 LQKENI. CDR3 nucleotide sequence: TGTGCCAGCTCACCGCGGGGGGCTGGTAATGAAAAACTGTTTTTT. Translating gives CASSPRGAGNEKLFF.

This chain uses TRBV10-3 with TRBJ1-1; 7 bases agree with TRBD1. The CDR3 length is 14 residues. Germline CDR1 and CDR2: ENHRY and SYGVKD. Losses at the gene ends were 3 bases for V and 3 bases for J; bases not matched to a gene: 4. CDR3 sequence (DNA): TGTGCCATCAGTGACCGTGACAGGGACACTGAAGCTTTCTTT. Residues: CAISDRDRDTEAFF.

CDR3 in amino acids: CASSAPGQGDYEQYF. The DNA of the CDR3 is TGTGCCAGCAGCGCTCCGGGACAGGGGGATTACGAGCAGTACTTC. The J gene is TRBJ2-7, the V gene TRBV5-4; 11 bases line up with TRBD1. Germline trimming cut 4 bases from V and 4 bases from J; bases unmatched to any gene: 7. The CDR3 covers 15 residues. Per the germline V gene, CDR1 is SGHNT and CDR2 is YYREEE (reference sequence).

As to this clone: This specimen includes other DNA sequences encoding the same CDR3. CDR3 loop: CASSPGQGFEQYF. The CDR3 DNA reads as TGTGCCAGCAGCCCGGGACAGGGCTTCGAGCAGTACTTC. The V gene is TRBV12-3 or TRBV12-4, the J gene TRBJ2-7; 9 bases are a match to TRBD1. J was trimmed by 6 bases and V by 6 bases; bases with no gene match: 6. The CDR3 is 13 amino acids.

The genes are TRBV6-5 and TRBJ1-1, with D maybe TRBD1 (5 bases). The CDR3 has 13 residues. In germline, CDR1 is MNHEY, CDR2 SVGAGI. Trimming took 0 bases from V and 4 from J, leaving 6 bases between them. The chain's CDR3 is CASSYSQGTEAFF. CDR3 nucleotide sequence: TGTGCCAGCAGTTACTCCCAGGGCACTGAAGCTTTCTTT.

The genes are TRBV15 and TRBJ2-2; tentatively, D is TRBD1 (5 bases). Trimming took 1 base from V and 4 from J, leaving 7 bases between them. Germline V lookup: CDR1 LNHNV, CDR2 YYDKDF (reference sequence). CDR3 size: 14 residues. In DNA, the CDR3 is TGTGCCACCAGCAGAGGACAGCCCACCGGGGAGCTGTTTTTT. This encodes CATSRGQPTGELFF.

The chain joins TRBV2 to TRBJ1-5; D gene unclear. V lost 11 bases to trimming and J lost 2 bases, with 13 bases between them. From germline, CDR1 is SNHLY and CDR2 FYNNEI. The CDR3 has 13 amino acids. CDR3 protein: CAPKDVGNQPQHF. In nucleotides, the CDR3 is TGTGCCCCTAAGGACGTCGGCAATCAGCCCCAGCATTTT.

V gene TRBV30 combines with J gene TRBJ2-2, with D unresolved. Trimming removed 2 bases at V and 5 bases at J, with 9 bases between. The CDR3 loop spans 13 amino acids. CDR1 is GTSNPN and CDR2 is SVGIG in the germline V gene (reference sequence). CDR3 sequence (DNA): TGTGCCTGGAGTTTAAGTAGGACCGGGGAGCTGTTTTTT. This gives the protein CAWSLSRTGELFF.

V and J are TRBV20-1 and TRBJ2-4; no firm D call. Trimming cost V 7 bases and J 6 bases, with 10 bases left between them. From germline, CDR1 is DFQATT and CDR2 SNEGSKA (reference sequence). CDR3 length: 11 amino acids. The CDR3 region has the DNA TGCAGTGTCCAGGAGTCAAACATTCAGTACTTC. It encodes CSVQESNIQYF.

This clone was seen a single time. The chain recombines TRBV20-1 with TRBJ2-7; no firm D call. This CDR3 comprises 11 residues. Trimming left V 5 bases short and J 2 bases short, with 7 bases between. Per the germline V gene, CDR1 is DFQATT and CDR2 is SNEGSKA (reference sequence). The CDR3 protein is CSAQTPYEQYF. For the CDR3, the DNA is TGCAGTGCTCAGACCCCCTACGAGCAGTACTTC.

This chain connects TRBV30 to TRBJ1-2, with D tentatively TRBD1 (6 bases). V lost 4 bases and J 4 bases, leaving 7 bases between the germline ends. The CDR3 consists of 11 residues. Germline V gene lookup returns CDR1 GTSNPN and CDR2 SVGIG (reference sequence). The CDR3 DNA reads as TGTGCCTGGAACAGGGTCTATGGCTACACCTTC. Translated, it gives CAWNRVYGYTF. Variable domain in full (rest from reference TRBV30 and TRBJ1-2): SQTIHQWPATLVQPVGSPLSLECTVEGTSNPNLYWYRQAAGRGLQLLFYSVGIGQISSEVPQNLSASRPQDRQFILSSKKLLLSDSGFYLCAWNRVYGYTFGSGTRLTVV.

The chain links TRBV7-9 to TRBJ2-7, with TRBD1 as a possible D gene (6 bases). V lost 5 bases and J 7 bases, leaving 18 bases between the germline ends. The germline V gene encodes CDR1 SEHNR and CDR2 FQNEAQ (reference sequence). This CDR3 is 14 amino acids long. DNA for the CDR3: TGTGCCAGCAGCGATATTCGGACAGTACGTGAGCAGTACTTC. Protein: CASSDIRTVREQYF.

The chain carries TRBV19 and TRBJ1-1; 9 bases align to TRBD1. V trimming: 5 bases; J trimming: 2 bases; junction bases outside the gene matches: 9. This CDR3 is built from 16 residues. Germline CDR1 and CDR2: LNHDA and SQIVND (reference sequence). CDR3 region: CASSVRDRAVNTEAFF. The CDR3 DNA reads TGTGCCAGTAGTGTCCGGGACAGGGCGGTCAACACTGAAGCTTTCTTT.

The chain carries TRBV5-8 and TRBJ1-5; a possible D gene is TRBD1 (5 bases). The CDR3 has 15 residues. Trimming cost V 0 bases and J 4 bases, with 11 bases left between them. CDR1 and CDR2 from the germline V gene are SGHTS and YDEGEE. The CDR3 region is CASSLVPGPNQPQHF. The CDR3 DNA reads TGTGCCAGCAGCTTGGTTCCAGGGCCTAATCAGCCCCAGCATTTT.

The chain is built from TRBV7-9 and TRBJ1-1; D is perhaps TRBD1 (6 bases). The ends were cut back, 6 bases at V and 2 bases at J, with 16 bases in the middle. The CDR3 loop spans 15 amino acids. Germline values: CDR1 SEHNR, CDR2 FQNEAQ (reference sequence). In nucleotides, the CDR3 is TGTGCCAGCAGTTCAAGCAACAGGGAAAACACTGAAGCTTTCTTT. This codes for CASSSSNRENTEAFF.

This clone occurred a few times. This CDR3 is also generated by other DNA sequences in the sample. This chain joins TRBV2 and TRBJ2-7; unclear D gene. V dropped 6 bases and J dropped 4 bases, with 4 bases sitting between them. CDR3 size: 10 residues. From germline, CDR1 is SNHLY and CDR2 FYNNEI. CDR3 nucleotide sequence: TGTGCCAGCAGAGTATACGAGCAGTACTTC. Protein sequence: CASRVYEQYF.